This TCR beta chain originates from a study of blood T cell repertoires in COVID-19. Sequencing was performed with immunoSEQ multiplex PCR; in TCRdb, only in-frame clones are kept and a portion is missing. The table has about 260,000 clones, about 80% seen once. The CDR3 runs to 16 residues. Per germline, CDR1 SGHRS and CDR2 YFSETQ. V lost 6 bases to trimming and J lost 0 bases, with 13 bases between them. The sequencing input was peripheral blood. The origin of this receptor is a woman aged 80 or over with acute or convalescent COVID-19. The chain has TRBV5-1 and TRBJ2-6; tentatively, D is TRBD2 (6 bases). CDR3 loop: CASTLGGDSGANVLTF. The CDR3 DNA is TGCGCCAGCACCCTGGGGGGTGACTCTGGGGCCAACGTCCTGACTTTC.